This T cell receptor (beta chain) was observed in a study of Ad26.COV2.S vaccination and SARS-CoV-2 variants. Overall study: By the intramuscular route, Ad26.COV2.S was given once, or twice 56 days apart.

In the case of this clone: The target antigen is unknown.

Study-level points and caveats: Following vaccination, spike-specific CD8+ and CD4+ T cell responses reportedly exhibited substantial breadth. In TCR breadth and depth analyses, total T cell responses may have been underestimated. It was found that vaccine and placebo recipients had similar non-spike TCR breadth.

The CDR3 is 11 residues long. The V end lost 4 bases, the J end lost 0 bases, and 0 bases lay between the germline ends. Germline loops: CDR1 KGHSH, CDR2 LQKENI. Specified treatment: about 20 received Ad26.COV2.S at low or high dose, single or two shots; roughly 5 received placebo; per-sample allocation not given. Vaccine and placebo recipients were sampled on day 63 after the first injection. TCRdb keeps only in-frame clones here, not all; method: immunoSEQ multiplex PCR. The sample holds 400,000 to 450,000 clones, approximately 90% seen once. Sequenced here: peripheral blood, sampled in a trial of Ad26.COV2.S vaccine versus placebo. The genes are TRBV18 and TRBJ1-1; no clear D. The receptor was derived from a person between 18 and 59 years old who received the Ad26.COV2.S COVID-19 vaccine or a placebo. The CDR3 reads CASSLNTEAFF. The CDR3 coding sequence is TGTGCCAGCTCACTGAACACTGAAGCTTTCTTT.